This T cell receptor beta chain was retrieved from a study of radiation and T cells in renal cell carcinoma. V was pared by 4 bases and J by 7 bases, with 10 bases of the junction left unmatched. Germline-derived CDR1 and CDR2 are GTSNPN and SVGIG (reference sequence). This CDR3 is 14 amino acids long. Stated time point: blood 4 weeks post-SBRT, at nephrectomy. The treatment here: 15 Gy SBRT to primary tumor, nephrectomy 4 weeks later. Measured with immunoSEQ multiplex PCR; TCRdb has only the in-frame clones, and not every one. The sample holds roughly 100,000 clones, 84% seen once. The chain uses TRBV30 and TRBJ2-1, with 7 bases fitting TRBD2. The material was blood, obtained from a patient whose treatment included radiotherapy and nephrectomy. The TCR comes from a man aged 60 to 75 with renal cell carcinoma. For the CDR3, the DNA is TGTGCCTGGAATCGGGGGAGGGCAGTGAATGAGCAGTTCTTC. Its translation: CAWNRGRAVNEQFF.